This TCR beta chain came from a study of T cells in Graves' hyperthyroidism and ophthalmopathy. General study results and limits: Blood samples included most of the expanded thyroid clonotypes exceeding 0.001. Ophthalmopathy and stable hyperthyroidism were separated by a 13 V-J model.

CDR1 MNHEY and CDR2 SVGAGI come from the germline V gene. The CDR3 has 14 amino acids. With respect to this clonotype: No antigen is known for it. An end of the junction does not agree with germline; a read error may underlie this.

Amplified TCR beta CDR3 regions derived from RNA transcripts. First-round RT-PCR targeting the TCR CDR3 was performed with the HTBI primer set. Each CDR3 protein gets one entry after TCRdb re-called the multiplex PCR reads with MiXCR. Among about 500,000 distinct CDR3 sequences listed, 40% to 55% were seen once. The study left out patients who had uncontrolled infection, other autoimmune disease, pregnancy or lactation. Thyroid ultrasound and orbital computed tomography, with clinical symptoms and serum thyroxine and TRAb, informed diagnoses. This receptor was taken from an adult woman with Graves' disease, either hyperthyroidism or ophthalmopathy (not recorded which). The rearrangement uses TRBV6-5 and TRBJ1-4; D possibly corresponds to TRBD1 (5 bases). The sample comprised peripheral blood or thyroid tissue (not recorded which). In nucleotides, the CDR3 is TGTGCCAGTTCCAGATCGGGGGAGATTGAAAAACTGCTTTTT. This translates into CASSRSGEIEKLLF.